The entry that follows covers one T cell receptor beta chain sequence. Antigen: not known. CDR1 and CDR2 from the germline V gene are LNHDA and SQIVND (reference sequence). Unmatched junction bases numbered 5, after V lost 5 bases and J lost 0 bases. The CDR3 spans 17 residues. This record comes from a study of cytomegalovirus exposure and HLA in healthy donors. Here immunoSEQ multiplex PCR was the method, and the copy in TCRdb shows in-frame clones only, minus some. Among about 220,000 clones, about 86% were seen once, and the ten largest hold just under 3%. Study-level findings and limits: The study designated 160 or so TCR beta chains cytomegalovirus-associated. Subsequent analysis revealed that first-cohort TCR clusters tended to co-occur in the approximately 120 validation repertoires. Three CMV-associated chains proved CMV antigen-specific in vitro.

The sequencing input was PBMCs. The TCR originated in a woman between 18 and 29 years old in good health and CMV-seronegative. V gene TRBV19 combines with J gene TRBJ2-6, with 9 bases matching TRBD2. The CDR3 region has the DNA TGTGCCAGTAGTGCCCCAGCGGGGGGCTCTGGGGCCAACGTCCTGACTTTC. Residues: CASSAPAGGSGANVLTF. Full variable domain (rest looked up from reference TRBV19 and TRBJ2-6): DGGITQSPKYLFRKEGQNVTLSCEQNLNHDAMYWYRQDPGQGLRLIYYSQIVNDFQKGDIAEGYSVSREKKESFPLTVTSAQKNPTAFYLCASSAPAGGSGANVLTFGAGSRLTVL.